The clone carrying this T cell receptor beta chain was recorded at least ten times. Its antigen is as yet unknown. The data belong to a study of T cell repertoires in cytomegalovirus infection. Overall study context: The public TCR beta signatures pointed to both CMV infection and matching HLA type. Study findings and constraints: HLA-C-restricted CMV clonotypes gave the most frequent clonotype in two of eight donors. Cumulated frequencies of public TCR beta families served to identify carriers of CMV plus the relevant HLA.

TCRdb recomputed calls from the reads with MiXCR, one row per CDR3 protein. The sample has hundreds of thousands of distinct CDR3 sequences, 20% to 25% seen once; the top ten hold 6.5% to 10%. This clonotype originated in a human donor in good health (CMV status not recorded). Some clones in this sample may be carry-over from other donors' samples. The sample was CD8+ T cells from PBMCs.

This CDR3 reads CASSLGTTGNTIYF. The DNA for the CDR3 is TGTGCCAGCAGCTTAGGGACTACTGGAAACACCATATATTTT. The chain has TRBV7-2 and TRBJ1-3; D unclear. The V end was cut by 1 base, the J end by 2 bases, with 6 bases between. This CDR3 is built from 14 residues. The germline V gene has CDR1 SGHTA and CDR2 FQGNSA.